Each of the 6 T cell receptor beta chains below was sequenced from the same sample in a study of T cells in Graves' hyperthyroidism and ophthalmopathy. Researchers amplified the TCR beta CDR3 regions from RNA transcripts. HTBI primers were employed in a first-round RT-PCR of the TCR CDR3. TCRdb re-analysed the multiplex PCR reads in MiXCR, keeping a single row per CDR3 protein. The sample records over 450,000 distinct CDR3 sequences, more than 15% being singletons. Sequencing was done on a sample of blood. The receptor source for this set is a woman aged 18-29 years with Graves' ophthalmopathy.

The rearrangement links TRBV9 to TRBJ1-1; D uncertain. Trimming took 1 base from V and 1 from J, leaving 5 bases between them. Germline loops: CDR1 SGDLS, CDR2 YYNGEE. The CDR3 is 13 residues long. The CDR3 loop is CASSVLGNTEAFF. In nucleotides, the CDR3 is TGTGCCAGCAGCGTACTGGGGAACACTGAAGCTTTCTTT. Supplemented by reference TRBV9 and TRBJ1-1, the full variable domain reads DSGVTQTPKHLITATGQRVTLRCSPRSGDLSVYWYQQSLDQGLQFLIQYYNGEERAKGNILERFSAQQFPDLHSELNLSSLELGDSALYFCASSVLGNTEAFFGQGTRLTVV.

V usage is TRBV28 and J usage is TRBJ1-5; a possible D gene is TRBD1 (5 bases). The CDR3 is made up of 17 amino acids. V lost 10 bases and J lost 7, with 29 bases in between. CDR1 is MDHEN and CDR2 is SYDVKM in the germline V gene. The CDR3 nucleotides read TGTGCCACCAGCGGTAATTCATGGACTGCAAAGGGGCAGCCCCAGCATTTT. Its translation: CATSGNSWTAKGQPQHF. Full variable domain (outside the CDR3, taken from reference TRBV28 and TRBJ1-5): DVKVTQSSRYLVKRTGEKVFLECVQDMDHENMFWYRQDPGLGLRLIYFSYDVKMKEKGDIPEGYSVSREKKERFSLILESASTNQTSMYLCATSGNSWTAKGQPQHFGDGTRLSIL.

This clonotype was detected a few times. The CDR3 region is CSATDSRGPTEAFF. Here the CDR3 DNA reads TGCAGTGCCACAGACAGCAGGGGGCCCACTGAAGCTTTCTTT. This chain links TRBV20-1 with TRBJ1-1; 8 bases are shared with TRBD1. Germline V gene lookup returns CDR1 DFQATT and CDR2 SNEGSKA (reference sequence). CDR3 length: 14 amino acids. Germline trimming cut 6 bases from V and 4 bases from J; bases unmatched to any gene: 10.

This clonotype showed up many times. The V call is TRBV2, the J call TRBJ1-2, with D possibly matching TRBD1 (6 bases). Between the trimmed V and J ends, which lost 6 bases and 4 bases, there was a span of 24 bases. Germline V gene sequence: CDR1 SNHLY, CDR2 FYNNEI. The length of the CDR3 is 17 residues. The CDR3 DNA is TGTGCCAGCAGCGTGGACCCACGTTTTGGGGGCGCCTATGGCTACACCTTC. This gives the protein CASSVDPRFGGAYGYTF.

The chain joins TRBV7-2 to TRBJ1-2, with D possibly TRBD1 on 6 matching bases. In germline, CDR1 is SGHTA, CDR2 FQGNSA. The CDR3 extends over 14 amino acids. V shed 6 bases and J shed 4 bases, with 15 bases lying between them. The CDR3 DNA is TGTGCCAGCAGTTTTTTGGGGGCAACCTATGGCTACACCTTC. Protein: CASSFLGATYGYTF.

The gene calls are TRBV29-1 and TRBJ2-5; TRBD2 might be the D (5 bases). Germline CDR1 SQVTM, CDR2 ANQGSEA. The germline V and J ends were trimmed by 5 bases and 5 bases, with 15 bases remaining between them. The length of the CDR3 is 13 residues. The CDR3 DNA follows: TGCAGCGTTCCGGGGAATACTTACGAGACCCAGTACTTC. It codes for CSVPGNTYETQYF.